The text below deals with one T cell receptor beta chain. Survey level was the resolution at which the v3.0 immunoSEQ assay ran. Data came from immunoSEQ multiplex PCR; TCRdb stores just in-frame clones and leaves some out. Among some 26,000 clones listed, 85% to 90% were seen once. This CDR3 has 15 residues. Germline lookup yields CDR1 MGHRA and CDR2 YSYEKL. V was shortened by 0 bases and J by 6 bases, with 9 bases between the two germline ends. This specimen comes from a study of long-term antiretroviral therapy in people with HIV. The sequenced sample was unsorted PBMCs, obtained 2.7 years after starting antiretroviral therapy. The sequence was collected from a man aged 40-49 years with HIV. V usage is TRBV4-1 and J usage is TRBJ1-6; D remains ambiguous. CDR3 residues: CASSQDQQLNSPLHF. In DNA form, the CDR3 reads TGCGCCAGCAGCCAAGATCAACAGCTTAATTCACCCCTCCACTTT.